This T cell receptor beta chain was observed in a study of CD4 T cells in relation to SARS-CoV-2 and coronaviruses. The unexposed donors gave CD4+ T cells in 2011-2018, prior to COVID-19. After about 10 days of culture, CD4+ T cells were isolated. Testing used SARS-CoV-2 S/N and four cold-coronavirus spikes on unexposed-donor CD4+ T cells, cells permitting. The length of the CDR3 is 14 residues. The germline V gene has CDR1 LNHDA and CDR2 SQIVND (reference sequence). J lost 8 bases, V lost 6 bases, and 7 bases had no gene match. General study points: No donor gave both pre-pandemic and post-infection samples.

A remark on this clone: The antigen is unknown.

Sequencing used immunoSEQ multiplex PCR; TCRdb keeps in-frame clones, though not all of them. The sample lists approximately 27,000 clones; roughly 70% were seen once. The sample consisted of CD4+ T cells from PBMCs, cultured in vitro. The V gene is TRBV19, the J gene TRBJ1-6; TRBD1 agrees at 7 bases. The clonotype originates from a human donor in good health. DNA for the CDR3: TGTGCCAGTAGAGCCGGACAGGAGTATTCACCCCTCCACTTT. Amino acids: CASRAGQEYSPLHF.